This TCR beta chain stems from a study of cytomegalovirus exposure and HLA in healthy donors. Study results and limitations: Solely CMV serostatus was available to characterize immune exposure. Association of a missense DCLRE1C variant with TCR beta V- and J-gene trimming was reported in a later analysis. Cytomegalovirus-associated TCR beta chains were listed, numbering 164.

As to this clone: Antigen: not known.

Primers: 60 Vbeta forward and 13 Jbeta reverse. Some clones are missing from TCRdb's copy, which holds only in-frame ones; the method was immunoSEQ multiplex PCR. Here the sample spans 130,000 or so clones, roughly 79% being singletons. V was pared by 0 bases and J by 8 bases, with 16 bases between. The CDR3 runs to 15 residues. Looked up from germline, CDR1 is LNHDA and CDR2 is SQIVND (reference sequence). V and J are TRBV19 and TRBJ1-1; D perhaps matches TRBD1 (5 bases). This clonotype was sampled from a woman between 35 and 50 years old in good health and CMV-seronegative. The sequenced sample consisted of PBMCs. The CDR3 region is CASSIDSSPYREAFF. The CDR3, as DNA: TGTGCCAGTAGTATAGACTCGTCGCCGTACAGGGAAGCTTTCTTT. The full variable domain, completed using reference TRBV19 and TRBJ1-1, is DGGITQSPKYLFRKEGQNVTLSCEQNLNHDAMYWYRQDPGQGLRLIYYSQIVNDFQKGDIAEGYSVSREKKESFPLTVTSAQKNPTAFYLCASSIDSSPYREAFFGQGTRLTVV.